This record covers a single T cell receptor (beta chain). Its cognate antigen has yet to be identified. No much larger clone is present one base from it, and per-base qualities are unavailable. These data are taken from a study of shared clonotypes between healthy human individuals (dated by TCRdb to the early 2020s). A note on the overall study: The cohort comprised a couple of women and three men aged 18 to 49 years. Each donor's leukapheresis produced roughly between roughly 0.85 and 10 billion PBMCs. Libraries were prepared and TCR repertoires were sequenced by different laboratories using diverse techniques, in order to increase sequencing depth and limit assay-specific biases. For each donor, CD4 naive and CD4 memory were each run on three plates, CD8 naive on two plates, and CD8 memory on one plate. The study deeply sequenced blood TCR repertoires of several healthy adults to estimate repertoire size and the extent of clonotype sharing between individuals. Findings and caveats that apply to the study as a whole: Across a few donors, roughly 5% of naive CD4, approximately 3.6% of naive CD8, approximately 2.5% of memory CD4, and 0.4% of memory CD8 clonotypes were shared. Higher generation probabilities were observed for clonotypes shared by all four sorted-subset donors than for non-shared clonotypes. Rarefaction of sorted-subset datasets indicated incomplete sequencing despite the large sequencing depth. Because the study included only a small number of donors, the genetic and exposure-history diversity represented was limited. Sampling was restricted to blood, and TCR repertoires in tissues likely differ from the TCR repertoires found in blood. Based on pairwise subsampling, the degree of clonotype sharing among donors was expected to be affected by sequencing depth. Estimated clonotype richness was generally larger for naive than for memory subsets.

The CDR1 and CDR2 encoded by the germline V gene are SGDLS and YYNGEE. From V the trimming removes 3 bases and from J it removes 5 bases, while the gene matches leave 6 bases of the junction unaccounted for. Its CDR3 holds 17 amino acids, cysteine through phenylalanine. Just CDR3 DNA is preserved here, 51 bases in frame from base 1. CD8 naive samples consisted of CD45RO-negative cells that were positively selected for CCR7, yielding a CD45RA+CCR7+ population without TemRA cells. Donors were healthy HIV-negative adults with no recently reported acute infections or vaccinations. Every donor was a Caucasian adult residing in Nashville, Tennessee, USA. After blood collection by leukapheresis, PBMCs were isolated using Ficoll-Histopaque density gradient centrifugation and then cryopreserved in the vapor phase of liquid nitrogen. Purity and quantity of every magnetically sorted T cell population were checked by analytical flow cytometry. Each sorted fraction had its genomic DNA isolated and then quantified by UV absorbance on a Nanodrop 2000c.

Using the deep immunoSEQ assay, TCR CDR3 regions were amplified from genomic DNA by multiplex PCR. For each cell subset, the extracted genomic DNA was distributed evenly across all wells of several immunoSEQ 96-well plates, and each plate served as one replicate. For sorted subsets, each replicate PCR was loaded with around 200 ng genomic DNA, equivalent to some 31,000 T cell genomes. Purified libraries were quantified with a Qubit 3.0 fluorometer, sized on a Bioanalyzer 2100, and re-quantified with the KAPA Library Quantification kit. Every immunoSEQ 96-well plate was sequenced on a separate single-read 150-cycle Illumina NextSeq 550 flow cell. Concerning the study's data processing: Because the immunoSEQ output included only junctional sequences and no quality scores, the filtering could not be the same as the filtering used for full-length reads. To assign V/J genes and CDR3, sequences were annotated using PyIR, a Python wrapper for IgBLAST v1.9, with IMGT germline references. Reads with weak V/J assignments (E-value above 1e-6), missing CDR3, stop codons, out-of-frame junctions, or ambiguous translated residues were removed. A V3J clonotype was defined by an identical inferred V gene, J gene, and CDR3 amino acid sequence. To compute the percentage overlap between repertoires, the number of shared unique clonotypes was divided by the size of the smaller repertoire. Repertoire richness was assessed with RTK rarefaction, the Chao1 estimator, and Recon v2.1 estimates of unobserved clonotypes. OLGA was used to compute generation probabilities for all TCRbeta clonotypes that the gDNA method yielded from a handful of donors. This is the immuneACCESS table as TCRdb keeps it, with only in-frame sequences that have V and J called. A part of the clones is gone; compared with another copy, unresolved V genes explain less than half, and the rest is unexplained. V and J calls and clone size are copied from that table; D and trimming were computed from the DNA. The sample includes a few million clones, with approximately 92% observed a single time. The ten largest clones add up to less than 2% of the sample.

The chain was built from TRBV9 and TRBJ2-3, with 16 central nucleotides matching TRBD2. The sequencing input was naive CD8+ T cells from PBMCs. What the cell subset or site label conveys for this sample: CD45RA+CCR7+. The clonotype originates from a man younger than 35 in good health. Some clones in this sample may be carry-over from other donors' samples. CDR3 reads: CASSDPGTSGRVDTQYF. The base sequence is TGTGCCAGCAGCGATCCCGGGACTAGCGGGAGGGTAGATACGCAGTATTTT.